Shown below are 30 T cell receptor beta chains from a single sample sequenced in a study of regulatory T cells in long-lasting Graves disease. The time point: persistent/refractory GD, antithyroid drugs over 5 years with positive TRAb. From PBMCs, RNA was extracted and then used to make the TCR library. In building TCR beta libraries, iRepertoire HTBI primers were used together with Arm-PCR of CDR3 regions. TCRdb analysed the multiplex PCR reads with MiXCR anew, one entry per CDR3 protein. The top ten hold roughly 27% of the sample, which has 300,000 to 350,000 distinct CDR3 sequences, about 18% seen once. The sequencing here drew on peripheral blood mononuclear cells (PBMCs), taken when the disease was refractory, from a patient treated with antithyroid drugs. The receptors here all came from a female donor with Graves disease.

The chain recombines TRBV30 with TRBJ2-2; 9 bases map to TRBD1. Looked up from germline, CDR1 is GTSNPN and CDR2 is SVGIG (reference sequence). J gave up 7 bases and V 2 bases, and 8 bases lay outside the gene matches. The CDR3 totals 15 residues. The CDR3 DNA is TGTGCCTGGAGTAAAAAGGACAGGGGTGTCGGGGAGCTGTTTTTT. Amino acids: CAWSKKDRGVGELFF. Filled out from reference TRBV30 and TRBJ2-2, the complete variable domain reads SQTIHQWPATLVQPVGSPLSLECTVEGTSNPNLYWYRQAAGRGLQLLFYSVGIGQISSEVPQNLSASRPQDRQFILSSKKLLLSDSGFYLCAWSKKDRGVGELFFGEGSRLTVL.

Notes on this clonotype: Just one base apart from a much larger clone, this may be a read error. V is TRBV12-3 or TRBV12-4 and J is TRBJ1-1; no clear D. The CDR3 is 13 residues long. V lost 7 bases to trimming and J lost 2 bases, with 11 bases between them. CDR3 coding DNA: TGTGCCAGCATCCGGTCCCTCAACACTGAAGCTTTCTTT. Translation: CASIRSLNTEAFF.

This clonotype came up many times. The chain recombines TRBV20-1 with TRBJ2-5; tentative D call: TRBD2 (6 bases). The CDR3 totals 15 residues. The V gene lost 3 bases and the J gene lost 7 bases, with 21 bases spanning the gap. The V gene's germline CDR1 is DFQATT and CDR2 SNEGSKA (reference sequence). CDR3 nucleotides: TGCAGTGCTAGGAAGGCTAGTTGGGGACTGGGGACCCAGTACTTC. The encoded protein is CSARKASWGLGTQYF.

The J gene is TRBJ2-7, the V gene TRBV7-9; the match to TRBD1 covers 7 bases. The CDR3 consists of 15 residues. From germline, CDR1 is SEHNR and CDR2 FQNEAQ (reference sequence). With V trimmed by 0 bases and J by 5 bases, 7 bases remained unmatched. CDR3 coding DNA: TGTGCCAGCAGCTTAGCGGCGACAGGGAACGACGAGCAGTACTTC. Its translation is CASSLAATGNDEQYF. Full variable domain (outside the CDR3, taken from reference TRBV7-9 and TRBJ2-7): DTGVSQNPRHKITKRGQNVTFRCDPISEHNRLYWYRQTLGQGPEFLTYFQNEAQLEKSRLLSDRFSAERPKGSFSTLEIQRTEQGDSAMYLCASSLAATGNDEQYFGPGTRLTVT.

This clonotype was found many times. The genes are TRBV20-1 and TRBJ1-2; 11 nucleotides agree with TRBD1. The CDR3 runs to 14 residues. Germline V gene lookup returns CDR1 DFQATT and CDR2 SNEGSKA (reference sequence). V was pared by 4 bases and J by 3 bases, with 4 bases of the junction left unmatched. Here the CDR3 DNA reads TGCAGTGCTACGGGACAGGGGGTCGACTATGGCTACACCTTC. Protein product: CSATGQGVDYGYTF.

This clonotype was detected many times. CDR3: CASSPGQGAEAFF. As DNA, the CDR3 is TGTGCCAGCTCACCAGGCCAGGGGGCTGAAGCTTTCTTT. The chain carries TRBV18 and TRBJ1-1, with 7 positions matching TRBD1. V gave up 2 bases and J gave up 6 bases; unmatched junction bases: 3. The germline V gene has CDR1 KGHSH and CDR2 LQKENI. The CDR3 is 13 residues long.

This clonotype was detected only a few times. A read error may be the cause here, since a much bigger clone is one base away. V and J are TRBV7-9 and TRBJ2-2; D ambiguous. Per the germline V gene, CDR1 is SEHNR and CDR2 is FQNEAQ (reference sequence). Trimming pared 4 bases from V and 5 bases from J, leaving 5 bases between. The CDR3 loop spans 12 amino acids. The CDR3 reads CASSSETGELFF. The CDR3 region has the DNA TGTGCCAGCAGCTCCGAGACCGGGGAGCTGTTTTTT. Filled out from reference TRBV7-9 and TRBJ2-2, the complete variable domain reads DTGVSQNPRHKITKRGQNVTFRCDPISEHNRLYWYRQTLGQGPEFLTYFQNEAQLEKSRLLSDRFSAERPKGSFSTLEIQRTEQGDSAMYLCASSSETGELFFGEGSRLTVL.

This chain links TRBV19 with TRBJ1-1; no clear D. This CDR3 has 13 amino acids. With 3 bases removed from V and 0 bases from J, the gap between germline ends came to 5 bases. Germline V gene lookup returns CDR1 LNHDA and CDR2 SQIVND (reference sequence). The CDR3 here is CASSMTVNTEAFF. The CDR3 DNA is TGTGCCAGTAGTATGACCGTGAACACTGAAGCTTTCTTT.

This clonotype was picked up many times. This sequence joins TRBV28 and TRBJ1-5; D not resolved. Trimming pared 3 bases from V and 3 bases from J, leaving 6 bases between. The CDR3 runs 13 residues. The V gene's germline CDR1 is MDHEN and CDR2 SYDVKM. CDR3 bases: TGTGCCAGCAGTTTGGCAGTCAATCAGCCCCAGCATTTT. Its protein is CASSLAVNQPQHF.

This clonotype was detected a few times. V gene TRBV7-9 combines with J gene TRBJ2-7; D is unclear. This CDR3 has 18 amino acids. Trimming took 5 bases from V and 3 from J, leaving 26 bases between them. The germline V gene has CDR1 SEHNR and CDR2 FQNEAQ (reference sequence). The CDR3 is CASSPPGREGLRGYEQYF. As DNA, the CDR3 is TGTGCCAGCAGCCCGCCGGGTAGGGAAGGCCTCAGAGGCTACGAGCAGTACTTC.

As regards this clonotype: A single base separates this from a much larger clone, so it may be a read error. This sequence joins TRBV20-1 and TRBJ2-5; 11 bases agree with TRBD2. The DNA end favors TRBJ2-7, so the J call may be wrong. Germline V gene data show CDR1 as DFQATT and CDR2 as SNEGSKA (reference sequence). The CDR3 loop spans 14 amino acids. CDR3 region: CSALLAGGIYEQYF. In DNA form, the CDR3 reads TGCAGTGCCCTCCTAGCGGGGGGTATTTACGAGCAGTACTTC.

This clonotype was found a few times. The V and J genes are TRBV4-1 and TRBJ2-7; D might be TRBD1 or TRBD2, each matching 6 bases. V was trimmed by 1 base and J by 4 bases, leaving 20 bases between them. The CDR3 is 17 residues long. In germline, CDR1 is MGHRA, CDR2 YSYEKL. Written as DNA, the CDR3 is TGCGCCAGCAGCCAAGTTGATTTTATAGGGGGGCGATACGAGCAGTACTTC. It encodes CASSQVDFIGGRYEQYF.

This clonotype was counted once. Sequence at one end of the junction differs from germline and may be a read error. This chain connects TRBV9 to TRBJ1-4; D might be TRBD1 (5 bases). This CDR3 region has 17 residues. Germline CDR1 reads SGDLS; CDR2 reads YYNGEE. The CDR3 DNA reads as TGTGCCAGCGGCGTAGGGGTAGGCCCAGCAACTAATGAAAAACTGTTTTTT. It specifies CASGVGVGPATNEKLFF.

This clonotype occurred a few times. The rearrangement links TRBV7-2 to TRBJ1-2; D unclear. CDR1 SGHTA and CDR2 FQGNSA come from the germline V gene. With 4 bases removed from V and 6 bases from J, the gap between germline ends came to 6 bases. The length of the CDR3 is 11 residues. DNA of the CDR3: TGTGCCAGCAGCTCCCCAGATGGCTACACCTTC. It yields the protein CASSSPDGYTF.

A few counts support this clonotype. Relative to the germline gene, one junction end is altered; a read error may explain this. V is TRBV6-2 or TRBV6-3 and J is TRBJ2-2; D gene unclear. The V gene's germline CDR1 is MNHEY and CDR2 SVGEGT. CDR3 length: 13 amino acids. The CDR3: CASSHSAGGELFF. CDR3 nucleotides: TGTGCCAGCAGTCACTCGGCAGGCGGGGAGCTGTTTTTT.

The genes are TRBV27 and TRBJ1-5; D is perhaps TRBD1 (5 bases). V lost 8 bases, J lost 8 bases, and 13 bases lay in between. The germline V gene encodes CDR1 MNHEY and CDR2 SMNVEV (reference sequence). CDR3 length equals 12 residues. For the CDR3, the DNA is TGTGCCAGCCGAATTATGGGGGAGCCCCAGCATTTT. Translated: CASRIMGEPQHF.

The chain couples TRBV20-1 to TRBJ1-5; 9 nucleotides agree with TRBD1. The V gene's germline CDR1 is DFQATT and CDR2 SNEGSKA (reference sequence). The length of the CDR3 is 14 residues. After removal of 6 bases from V and 6 bases from J, the junction contained 9 bases not matched to a gene. The CDR3 spells CSASGTGQTQPQHF. The CDR3 DNA reads as TGCAGTGCGTCCGGGACAGGGCAAACTCAGCCCCAGCATTTT.

The chain is built from TRBV4-2 and TRBJ1-1; D gene unclear. The CDR3 extends over 15 amino acids. Trimming pared 3 bases from V and 4 bases from J, leaving 15 bases between. Germline CDR1 LGHNA, CDR2 YNFKEQ. Written as DNA, the CDR3 is TGTGCCAGCAGCCAGTCCTCATCGGCGGGCACTGAAGCTTTCTTT. This gives the protein CASSQSSSAGTEAFF.

This clonotype was seen ten or more times. The rearrangement joins TRBV6-5 to TRBJ2-2; D gene unclear. The CDR3 extends over 11 amino acids. Germline CDR1 is MNHEY and CDR2 is SVGAGI. Trimming pared 4 bases from V and 7 bases from J, leaving 4 bases between. CDR3 amino acids: CASSSLGELFF. As DNA, the CDR3 is TGTGCCAGCAGTTCCCTCGGGGAGCTGTTTTTT.

This clonotype came up a few times. V is TRBV5-1 and J is TRBJ1-3; the D gene is possibly TRBD1 (6 bases). CDR3 length: 16 residues. CDR1 SGHRS and CDR2 YFSETQ come from the germline V gene. V lost 0 bases, J lost 4 bases, and 14 bases lay in between. CDR3 protein: CASSLVGDNSGNTIYF. The CDR3 nucleotides read TGCGCCAGCAGCTTGGTTGGGGACAACTCGGGAAACACCATATATTTT. Full variable domain (outside the CDR3, taken from reference TRBV5-1 and TRBJ1-3): KAGVTQTPRYLIKTRGQQVTLSCSPISGHRSVSWYQQTPGQGLQFLFEYFSETQRNKGNFPGRFSGRQFSNSRSEMNVSTLELGDSALYLCASSLVGDNSGNTIYFGEGSWLTVV.

J is TRBJ2-1 and V is TRBV19; 10 bases map to TRBD2. V lost 3 bases, J lost 1 base, and 12 bases stayed unmatched. The CDR3 is 19 residues long. Germline V lookup: CDR1 LNHDA, CDR2 SQIVND (reference sequence). CDR3 DNA sequence: TGTGCCAGTAGTATGTCTAGCGGGGGTAACGGCACATCCTACAATGAGCAGTTCTTC. It encodes CASSMSSGGNGTSYNEQFF.

This chain connects TRBV2 to TRBJ2-7; the match to TRBD2 covers 10 bases. The V gene end was trimmed by 8 bases and the J gene end by 4 bases; junction bases not matched to a gene: 8. Germline V gene sequence: CDR1 SNHLY, CDR2 FYNNEI. There are 14 residues in the CDR3. The CDR3: CASRLGTSAYEQYF. The CDR3 DNA is TGTGCCAGCCGTCTCGGGACTAGCGCGTACGAGCAGTACTTC.

There are many counts of this clonotype. This rearrangement joins TRBV2 to TRBJ1-4, with unresolved D. CDR1 and CDR2 from the germline V gene are SNHLY and FYNNEI. With 6 bases removed from V and 5 bases from J, the gap between germline ends came to 13 bases. The CDR3 consists of 14 residues. CDR3 sequence reads: CASRAGLSNEKLFF. The CDR3 DNA reads TGTGCCAGCAGAGCCGGGCTATCAAATGAAAAACTGTTTTTT.

This clonotype occurred many times. The chain recombines TRBV2 with TRBJ2-5; TRBD2 might be the D (6 bases). CDR3 size: 16 residues. Trimming took off 3 bases at V and 5 bases at J, with 19 bases between the two ends. In germline, CDR1 is SNHLY, CDR2 FYNNEI. The CDR3 spells CASSDPGGLRRETQYF. CDR3 coding DNA: TGTGCCAGCAGTGATCCCGGGGGTCTTAGGAGGGAGACCCAGTACTTC.

This clonotype showed up many times. V gene TRBV2 combines with J gene TRBJ2-2, with a weak D call TRBD2 (6 bases). There are 13 residues in the CDR3. From germline, CDR1 is SNHLY and CDR2 FYNNEI. V lost 8 bases and J lost 5, with 12 bases in between. This chain's CDR3 is CASGGLVTGELFF. Here the CDR3 DNA reads TGTGCCAGCGGGGGGTTAGTGACCGGGGAGCTGTTTTTT. Together with reference TRBV2 and TRBJ2-2, the CDR3 gives the full variable domain: EPEVTQTPSHQVTQMGQEVILRCVPISNHLYFYWYRQILGQKVEFLVSFYNNEISEKSEIFDDQFSVERPDGSNFTLKIRSTKLEDSAMYFCASGGLVTGELFFGEGSRLTVL.

With regard to this clonotype: Given a much more abundant clone one base away, this may be a read error. The conserved phenylalanine or tryptophan normally closing the CDR3 is absent here, so this likely arose from a read error. The chain recombines TRBV6-1 with TRBJ1-4, with TRBD1 matching over 8 bases. With 6 bases clipped from V and 5 bases from J, the junction kept 2 bases outside the gene matches. The CDR3 covers 13 residues. The germline gives CDR1 MNHNS, CDR2 SASEGT. Written as DNA, the CDR3 is TGTGCCAGCAGACGACAGGGGAATGAAAAACTGTTTCTT. Amino acid sequence: CASRRQGNEKLFL.

The chain carries TRBV7-9 and TRBJ1-5; a weak D match, TRBD1 (5 bases). The germline V and J ends were trimmed by 1 base and 0 bases, with 16 bases remaining between them. Germline V gene data show CDR1 as SEHNR and CDR2 as FQNEAQ (reference sequence). The CDR3 consists of 18 residues. CDR3 region: CASSLGGGGLSSNQPQHF. DNA for the CDR3: TGTGCCAGCAGCTTAGGAGGCGGGGGACTCAGTAGCAATCAGCCCCAGCATTTT.

This sequence joins TRBV6-1 and TRBJ2-5; 7 bases are shared with TRBD2. V was clipped by 6 bases and J by 5 bases; unmatched bases: 3. The CDR3 is made up of 12 amino acids. CDR1 is MNHNS, CDR2 SASEGT, per germline. CDR3 loop: CASSNGGETQYF. The CDR3 DNA sequence: TGTGCCAGCAGCAACGGGGGGGAGACCCAGTACTTC.

This clonotype was seen more than once but under ten times. The CDR3 protein is CASSLDRGAAEVAFF. The CDR3 nucleotides are TGCGCCAGCAGCTTGGACAGGGGTGCGGCAGAAGTAGCTTTCTTT. This rearrangement joins TRBV5-1 to TRBJ1-1, with TRBD1 matching 7 bases. Germline V gene sequence: CDR1 SGHRS, CDR2 YFSETQ. The CDR3 covers 15 residues. J was trimmed by 10 bases and V by 0 bases; bases with no gene match: 12.

The chain combines TRBV28 with TRBJ2-2; 15 bases match TRBD2. Per the germline V gene, CDR1 is MDHEN and CDR2 is SYDVKM. The CDR3 contains 17 residues. Germline trimming cut 2 bases from V and 6 bases from J; bases unmatched to any gene: 4. CDR3 amino acids: CASSLPGLAGGPGELFF. CDR3 in DNA: TGTGCCAGCAGTTTACCGGGACTAGCGGGAGGACCCGGGGAGCTGTTTTTT.